This TCR beta chain is drawn from a study of T cells after yellow fever vaccination. After removal of 0 bases from V and 3 bases from J, the junction contained 7 bases not matched to a gene. CDR3 length equals 17 residues. From germline, CDR1 is SGHNT and CDR2 YYREEE (reference sequence). This clonotype showed up just a few times. Its antigen is not known. General observations from the study: Shared CD4/CD8 clonotypes were a small share, likely from convergent recombination.

TCRdb re-called the 5' RACE reads with MiXCR, one entry per CDR3 protein. Among hundreds of thousands of distinct CDR3 sequences listed, more than 3% were seen once. The receptor was derived from a man younger than 30 who received the YFV17D yellow fever vaccine. This specimen was PBMCs, taken on the day of the yellow fever booster vaccination. This chain joins TRBV5-4 and TRBJ2-2; 8 bases fit TRBD2. The CDR3 DNA reads TGTGCCAGCAGCTTGGGGGCCGGGGGGGCTGACACCGGGGAGCTGTTTTTT. This translates into CASSLGAGGADTGELFF. The variable domain in full, with the rest retrieved from reference TRBV5-4 and TRBJ2-2, is ETGVTQSPTHLIKTRGQQVTLRCSSQSGHNTVSWYQQALGQGPQFIFQYYREEENGRGNFPPRFSGLQFPNYSSELNVNALELDDSALYLCASSLGAGGADTGELFFGEGSRLTVL.